Reported below is one TCR beta chain. The antigen is undetermined. Because it lacks the conserved phenylalanine or tryptophan at the end, this CDR3 is likely a read error. Generated by immunoSEQ multiplex PCR, the TCRdb table keeps only in-frame clones and is missing some. The table shows about 92,000 clones, with about 93% occurring only once. The data belong to a study of graft-versus-host responses after intestinal transplantation. Study findings and constraints: GvH clones were identified in recipient marrow, with some first appearing in ileum or blood. Individuals who had graft-donor T cell macrochimerism had allografts that showed high graft-versus-host to host-versus-graft clonal ratios.

V gave up 3 bases and J gave up 8 bases, with 8 bases separating them. Germline CDR1 reads SGHNT; CDR2 reads YYREEE (reference sequence). The CDR3 is 11 residues long. The material sequenced was unstimulated CD8+ T cells sorted from spleen or lymph node cells, taken before intestinal transplant. The sequence was collected from a human donor who received an intestinal transplant. The chain couples TRBV5-4 to TRBJ1-1; D uncertain. CDR3 amino acids: CASSSPPEAFL. CDR3 nucleotide sequence: TGTGCCAGCAGCTCTCCTCCGGAAGCTTTCCTT.